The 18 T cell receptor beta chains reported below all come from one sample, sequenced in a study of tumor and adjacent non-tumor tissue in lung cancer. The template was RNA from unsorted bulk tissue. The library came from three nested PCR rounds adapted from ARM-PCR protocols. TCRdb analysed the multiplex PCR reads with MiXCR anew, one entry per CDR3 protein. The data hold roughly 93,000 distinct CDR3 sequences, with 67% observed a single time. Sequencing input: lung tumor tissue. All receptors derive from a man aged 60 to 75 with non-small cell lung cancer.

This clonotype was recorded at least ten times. DNA of the CDR3: TGTGCCAGCACCGAGAGCTGGGAGCAGTTCTTC. This codes for CASTESWEQFF. This chain links TRBV6-6 with TRBJ2-1; no clear D gene. The CDR3 extends over 11 amino acids. CDR1 and CDR2 (germline): MNHNY, SVGAGI (reference sequence). Trimming left V 7 bases short and J 10 bases short, with 11 bases between.

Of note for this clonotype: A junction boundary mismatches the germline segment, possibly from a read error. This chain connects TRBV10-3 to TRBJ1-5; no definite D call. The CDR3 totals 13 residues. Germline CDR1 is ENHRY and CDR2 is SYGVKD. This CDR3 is CAINEKGNQPQHF. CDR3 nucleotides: TGTGCCATCAATGAGAAGGGTAACCAGCCCCAGCATTTT.

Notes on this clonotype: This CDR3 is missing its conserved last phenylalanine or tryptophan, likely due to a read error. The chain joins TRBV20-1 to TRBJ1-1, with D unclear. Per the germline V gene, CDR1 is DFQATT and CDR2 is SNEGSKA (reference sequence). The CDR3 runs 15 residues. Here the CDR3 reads CSARPPKGPNTDAFY. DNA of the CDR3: TGCAGTGCTAGACCCCCCAAGGGTCCGAACACTGATGCTTTCTAT.

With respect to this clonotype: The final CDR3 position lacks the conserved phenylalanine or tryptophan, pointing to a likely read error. For the CDR3, the DNA is TGCAGCGTTGCAGGGGGGTATAATGAGCAGTTCTAC. It translates to CSVAGGYNEQFY. The rearrangement links TRBV29-1 to TRBJ2-1, with a tentative D call TRBD1 (7 bases). This CDR3 spans 12 amino acids. From germline, CDR1 is SQVTM and CDR2 ANQGSEA. V lost 4 bases and J lost 7, with 11 bases in between.

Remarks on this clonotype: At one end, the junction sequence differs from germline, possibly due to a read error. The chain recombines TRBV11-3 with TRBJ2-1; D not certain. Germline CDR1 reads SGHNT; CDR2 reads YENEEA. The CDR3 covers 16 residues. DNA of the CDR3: TGTGCCAGCAGCCCTGCCCGGAGAAGCTCATACAAAGAGCAGTTCTTC. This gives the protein CASSPARRSSYKEQFF.

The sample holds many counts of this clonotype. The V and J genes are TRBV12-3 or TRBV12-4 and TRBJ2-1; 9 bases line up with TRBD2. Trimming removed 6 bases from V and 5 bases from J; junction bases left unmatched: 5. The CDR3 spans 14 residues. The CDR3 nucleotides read TGTGCCAGCAGACTAGCGGGCCTCCACAATGAGCAGTTCTTC. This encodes CASRLAGLHNEQFF.

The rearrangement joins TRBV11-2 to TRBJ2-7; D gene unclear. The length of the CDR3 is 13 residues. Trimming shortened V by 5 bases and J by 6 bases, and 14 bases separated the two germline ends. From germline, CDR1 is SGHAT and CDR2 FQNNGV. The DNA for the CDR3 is TGTGCCAGCAGCCTCCGGTGGCTCGGCGAGCAGTACTTC. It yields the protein CASSLRWLGEQYF.

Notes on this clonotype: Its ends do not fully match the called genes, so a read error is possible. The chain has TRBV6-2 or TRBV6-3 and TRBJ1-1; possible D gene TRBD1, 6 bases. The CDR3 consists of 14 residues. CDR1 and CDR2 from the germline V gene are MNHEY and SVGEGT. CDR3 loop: CVSSYREMNTESFF. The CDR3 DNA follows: TGTGTCAGCAGTTACAGGGAAATGAACACTGAGTCTTTCTTT.

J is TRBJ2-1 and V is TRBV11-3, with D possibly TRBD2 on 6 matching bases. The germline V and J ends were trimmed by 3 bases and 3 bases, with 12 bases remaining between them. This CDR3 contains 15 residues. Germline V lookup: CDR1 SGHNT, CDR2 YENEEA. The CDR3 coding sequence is TGTGCCAGCAGCTTGAGGAGCGGGTTCTACAATGAGCAGTTCTTC. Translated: CASSLRSGFYNEQFF.

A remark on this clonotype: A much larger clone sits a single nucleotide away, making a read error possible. The CDR3 spells CSSIGGGEETRYF. The CDR3 DNA sequence: TGCAGTTCAATAGGGGGAGGGGAAGAGACCCGGTACTTC. V and J are TRBV20-1 and TRBJ2-5; weak D call: TRBD2 (7 bases). The CDR3 has 13 residues. Per the germline V gene, CDR1 is DFQATT and CDR2 is SNEGSKA (reference sequence).

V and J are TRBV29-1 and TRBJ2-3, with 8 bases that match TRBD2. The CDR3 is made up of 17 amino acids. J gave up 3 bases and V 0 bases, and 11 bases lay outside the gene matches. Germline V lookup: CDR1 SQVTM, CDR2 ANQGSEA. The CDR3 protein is CSVEDSGGLAGTDTQYF. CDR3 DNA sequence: TGCAGCGTTGAAGACTCGGGTGGACTAGCCGGAACAGATACGCAGTATTTT.

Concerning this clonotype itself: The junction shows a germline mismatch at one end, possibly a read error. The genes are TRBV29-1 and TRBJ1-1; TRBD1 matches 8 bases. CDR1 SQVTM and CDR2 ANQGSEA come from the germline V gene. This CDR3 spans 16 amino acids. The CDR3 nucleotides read TGCATCGTCAAACGGGACAGGCTGGGGTTCAACACTGAAGCTTTATTT. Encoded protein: CIVKRDRLGFNTEALF.

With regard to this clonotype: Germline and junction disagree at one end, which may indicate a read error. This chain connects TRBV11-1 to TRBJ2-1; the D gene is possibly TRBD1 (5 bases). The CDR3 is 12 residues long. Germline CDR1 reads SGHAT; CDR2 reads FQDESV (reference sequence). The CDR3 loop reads CAISLGQGEQFF. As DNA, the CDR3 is TGTGCCATCAGCCTCGGACAAGGTGAGCAGTTCTTC.

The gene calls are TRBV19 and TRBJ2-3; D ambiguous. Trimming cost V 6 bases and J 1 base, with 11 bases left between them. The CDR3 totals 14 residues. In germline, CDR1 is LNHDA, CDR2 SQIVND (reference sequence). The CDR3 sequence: CASSRVLGTDTQYF. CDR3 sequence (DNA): TGTGCCAGTAGCCGGGTTCTAGGCACAGATACGCAGTATTTT.

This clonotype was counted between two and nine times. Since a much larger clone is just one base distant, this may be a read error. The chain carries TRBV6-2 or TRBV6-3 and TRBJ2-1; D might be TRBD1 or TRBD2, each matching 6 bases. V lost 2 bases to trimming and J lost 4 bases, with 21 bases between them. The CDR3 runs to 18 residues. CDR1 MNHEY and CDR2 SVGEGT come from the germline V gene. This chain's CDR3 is CASSYLLPSGALYNEQFF. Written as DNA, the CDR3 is TGTGCCAGCAGTTACCTTCTTCCGTCGGGGGCCCTTTACAATGAGCAGTTCTTC.

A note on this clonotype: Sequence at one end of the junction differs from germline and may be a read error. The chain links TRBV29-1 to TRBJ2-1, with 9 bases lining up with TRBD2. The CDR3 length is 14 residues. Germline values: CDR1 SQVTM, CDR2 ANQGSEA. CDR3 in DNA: TGCAGCGTTTGGACTAGCGAGGGGTCTGGTGAGCAGATCTTC. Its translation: CSVWTSEGSGEQIF.

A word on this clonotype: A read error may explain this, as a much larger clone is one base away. CDR3 bases: TGTGCCTGGAACACCGGGACAATTGGCAGGGAGCTGTTTTTT. This gives the protein CAWNTGTIGRELFF. The chain links TRBV30 to TRBJ2-2; maybe TRBD1 (6 bases). Germline lookup yields CDR1 GTSNPN and CDR2 SVGIG (reference sequence). Trimming took off 4 bases at V and 9 bases at J, with 18 bases between the two ends. The CDR3 is 14 residues long.

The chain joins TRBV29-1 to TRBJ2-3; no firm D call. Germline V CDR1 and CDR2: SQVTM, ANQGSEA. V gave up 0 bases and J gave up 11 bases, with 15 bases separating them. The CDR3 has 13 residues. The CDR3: CSVEDSAGNMQYF. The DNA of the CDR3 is TGCAGCGTTGAAGACAGCGCTGGAAATATGCAGTATTTT.